This passage covers 28 T cell receptor beta chains from one sample sequenced in a study of T cells in Graves' hyperthyroidism and ophthalmopathy. Amplification of TCR beta CDR3 regions was performed using RNA transcripts as template. The HTBI primer set was used in a first-round RT-PCR of the TCR CDR3. TCRdb passed the multiplex PCR reads through MiXCR, listing each CDR3 protein once. Of 500,000 to 750,000 distinct CDR3 sequences in the sample, approximately 15% are singletons; the top ten hold less than 9%. The specimen was blood. These receptor sequences come from a woman under 30 with Graves' ophthalmopathy.

This clonotype occurred a few times. The chain's CDR3 is CASSLRTDPRAEAFF. The DNA of the CDR3 is TGTGCCAGCAGTCTACGGACAGACCCCAGGGCTGAAGCTTTCTTT. The J gene is TRBJ1-1, the V gene TRBV7-9; maybe TRBD1 (6 bases). Per germline, CDR1 SEHNR and CDR2 FQNEAQ (reference sequence). The CDR3 consists of 15 residues. The V end was cut by 6 bases, the J end by 6 bases, with 20 bases between.

This clonotype was counted a few times. The junction shows a germline mismatch at one end, possibly a read error. The CDR3 DNA follows: TGCAGTGCTAGTGGGCTAGCGGGAGTCGACACCGGGGAGCTGGTTTTT. This codes for CSASGLAGVDTGELVF. This sequence joins TRBV20-1 and TRBJ2-2, with 10 bases fitting TRBD2. CDR1 is DFQATT and CDR2 is SNEGSKA in the germline V gene (reference sequence). The CDR3 runs 16 residues.

The chain combines TRBV25-1 with TRBJ2-1; D may be TRBD2 (6 bases). Germline V lookup: CDR1 MGHDK, CDR2 SYGVNS. Trimming shortened V by 2 bases and J by 10 bases, and 12 bases separated the two germline ends. The CDR3 spans 13 residues. CDR3: CASSERSAGEQFF. The CDR3 DNA reads TGTGCCAGCAGTGAACGGAGCGCGGGAGAGCAGTTCTTC.

The CDR3 loop reads CASSVGVDGYLRDTEAFF. Written as DNA, the CDR3 is TGTGCCAGCAGCGTAGGGGTAGACGGATATCTTAGGGACACTGAAGCTTTCTTT. The chain employs TRBV9 and TRBJ1-1; D uncertain. The length of the CDR3 is 18 residues. CDR1 is SGDLS, CDR2 YYNGEE, per germline. V shed 0 bases and J shed 3 bases, with 21 bases lying between them.

The CDR3 sequence: CASSLLGRRTDTQYF. CDR3 sequence (DNA): TGTGCCAGCAGCTTATTGGGGCGAAGAACAGATACGCAGTATTTT. The V and J genes are TRBV9 and TRBJ2-3, with D possibly TRBD1 on 5 matching bases. Trimming removed 4 bases from V and 3 bases from J, with 15 bases in between. Germline V gene sequence: CDR1 SGDLS, CDR2 YYNGEE. The CDR3 extends over 15 amino acids.

The table lists this clonotype with many counts. The chain employs TRBV7-9 and TRBJ2-7; TRBD1 agrees at 9 bases. Germline CDR1 and CDR2: SEHNR and FQNEAQ (reference sequence). After removal of 6 bases from V and 3 bases from J, the junction contained 3 bases not matched to a gene. There are 13 residues in the CDR3. CDR3 DNA: TGTGCCAGCAGGGAGGGACAGGGCTACGAGCAGTACTTC. It yields the protein CASREGQGYEQYF.

This clonotype was recorded at least ten times. This rearrangement joins TRBV20-1 to TRBJ2-1; D possibly corresponds to TRBD2 (6 bases). Germline V CDR1 and CDR2: DFQATT, SNEGSKA (reference sequence). Trimming removed 3 bases from V and 0 bases from J, with 6 bases in between. The CDR3 contains 13 residues. CDR3 in amino acids: CSASGSSYNEQFF. As DNA, the CDR3 is TGCAGTGCTAGCGGGAGCTCCTACAATGAGCAGTTCTTC.

This clonotype was counted at least ten times. This chain connects TRBV20-1 to TRBJ2-4; 7 nucleotides agree with TRBD1. J lost 2 bases, V lost 3 bases, and 16 bases had no gene match. From germline, CDR1 is DFQATT and CDR2 SNEGSKA (reference sequence). CDR3 length: 18 residues. As DNA, the CDR3 is TGCAGTGCTAGCGCAGCCCCGACAGGGTATGGAACCAAAAACATTCAGTACTTC. Translating gives CSASAAPTGYGTKNIQYF.

Points on this clonotype: With a much larger clone just one base away, this may be a read error. The rearrangement joins TRBV19 to TRBJ2-1; TRBD2 is a possible D gene (6 bases). CDR1 is LNHDA and CDR2 is SQIVND in the germline V gene (reference sequence). There are 14 residues in the CDR3. The CDR3 region is CASGIAGGGNEQFF. The CDR3 DNA sequence: TGTGCCAGTGGTATAGCAGGCGGAGGGAATGAGCAGTTCTTC. Using reference TRBV19 and TRBJ2-1 for the parts outside the CDR3, the full variable domain is DGGITQSPKYLFRKEGQNVTLSCEQNLNHDAMYWYRQDPGQGLRLIYYSQIVNDFQKGDIAEGYSVSREKKESFPLTVTSAQKNPTAFYLCASGIAGGGNEQFFGPGTRLTVL.

Only one count was recorded for this clonotype. The conserved closing phenylalanine or tryptophan is absent in this CDR3, likely reflecting a read error. This chain joins TRBV6-2 or TRBV6-3 and TRBJ2-2; TRBD2 matches 12 bases. J was trimmed by 5 bases and V by 5 bases; bases with no gene match: 6. Germline V gene sequence: CDR1 MNHEY, CDR2 SVGEGT. This CDR3 is 16 amino acids long. The CDR3 reads CASSPGLAGRTGELFV. CDR3 nucleotides: TGTGCCAGCAGTCCCGGACTAGCGGGGAGAACCGGGGAGCTGTTTGTT.

The chain combines TRBV4-1 with TRBJ1-1; no firm D call. The CDR3 has 14 amino acids. Trimming stripped 4 bases from V and 2 bases from J, with 11 bases between. Germline-derived CDR1 and CDR2 are MGHRA and YSYEKL. The CDR3 loop reads CASSLMTANTEAFF. The CDR3 DNA is TGCGCCAGCAGCCTTATGACGGCAAACACTGAAGCTTTCTTT.

This clonotype was seen at least ten times. The rearrangement joins TRBV11-2 to TRBJ2-5, with 9 bases lining up with TRBD1. The CDR3 covers 17 residues. V was pared by 0 bases and J by 1 base, with 6 bases of the junction left unmatched. Germline V lookup: CDR1 SGHAT, CDR2 FQNNGV. The CDR3 DNA follows: TGTGCCAGCAGCTTAGATGGGCCGGGACAGGGCCAAGAGACCCAGTACTTC. Translation: CASSLDGPGQGQETQYF.

This clonotype was seen ten or more times. The V call is TRBV10-3, the J call TRBJ2-5, with 11 positions matching TRBD2. The CDR3 spans 16 residues. Losses at the gene ends were 3 bases for V and 4 bases for J; bases not matched to a gene: 7. The V gene's germline CDR1 is ENHRY and CDR2 SYGVKD. CDR3 loop: CAISDTSGSLRETQYF. For the CDR3, the DNA is TGTGCCATCAGTGATACTAGCGGGAGTCTTAGAGAGACCCAGTACTTC.

Notes on this clonotype: A read error may be the cause here, since a much bigger clone is one base away. J is TRBJ1-1 and V is TRBV7-8; D is uncertain. The CDR3 runs to 13 residues. CDR1 and CDR2 (germline): SGHVS, FQNEAQ. CDR3 in DNA: TGTGCCAGCAGCACCTCACCGAACACTGAAGCTCTCTTT. The encoded protein is CASSTSPNTEALF. The full variable domain, rest sourced from reference TRBV7-8 and TRBJ1-1, is GAGVSQSPRYKVAKRGQDVALRCDPISGHVSLFWYQQALGQGPEFLTYFQNEAQLDKSGLPSDRFFAERPEGSVSTLKIQRTQQEDSAVYLCASSTSPNTEALFGQGTRLTVV.

The rearrangement joins TRBV12-5 to TRBJ2-1, with D tentatively TRBD2 (5 bases). This CDR3 comprises 15 residues. Germline V gene data show CDR1 as LGHNT and CDR2 as FRNRAP. V was trimmed by 1 base and J by 5 bases, leaving 12 bases between them. The CDR3 sequence: CASGLGESGNNEQFF. For the CDR3, the DNA is TGTGCTAGTGGTTTGGGGGAGAGCGGTAACAATGAGCAGTTCTTC.

This clonotype was picked up many times. The V gene is TRBV3-1, the J gene TRBJ1-3; TRBD1 might be the D (5 bases). Germline V gene sequence: CDR1 LGHDT, CDR2 YNNKEL (reference sequence). V was pared by 4 bases and J by 2 bases, with 9 bases between. The CDR3 spans 14 residues. CDR3 protein: CASSRRGAGNTIYF. In DNA form, the CDR3 reads TGTGCCAGCAGCCGTCGGGGGGCTGGAAACACCATATATTTT.

This clonotype was detected many times. J is TRBJ2-7 and V is TRBV7-8; TRBD2 matches 13 bases. Trimming removed 2 bases from V and 1 base from J; junction bases left unmatched: 14. The CDR3 length is 20 residues. Per the germline V gene, CDR1 is SGHVS and CDR2 is FQNEAQ. The CDR3 loop is CASSLRQGWTSGRYSYEQYF. The CDR3 DNA reads as TGTGCCAGCAGCTTACGACAGGGATGGACTAGCGGGAGATATTCCTACGAGCAGTACTTC.

This clonotype was counted a few times. One end of the junction varies from germline; a read error may be responsible. The chain carries TRBV7-7 and TRBJ2-1, with TRBD2 as a possible D gene (5 bases). CDR1 and CDR2 from the germline V gene are SSHAT and FNYEAQ (reference sequence). The CDR3 contains 13 residues. The CDR3 DNA is TGTGCTAGCAGCCCGGGGAATCTCAATGAGCAGTTCTTC. Amino acid sequence: CASSPGNLNEQFF.

This clonotype appeared a few times. The rearrangement uses TRBV12-3 or TRBV12-4 and TRBJ1-6; D not certain. This CDR3 is 16 amino acids long. Trimming took off 6 bases at V and 0 bases at J, with 12 bases between the two ends. CDR3 coding DNA: TGTGCCAGCAGAACCCGGGAGGGCTCCTATAATTCACCCCTCCACTTT. As protein: CASRTREGSYNSPLHF.

This clonotype occurred many times. The chain combines TRBV12-3 or TRBV12-4 with TRBJ1-2; D possibly corresponds to TRBD1 (6 bases). The CDR3 sequence is 12 residues long. Trimming took off 0 bases at V and 8 bases at J, with 7 bases between the two ends. CDR3 residues: CASSLAGGGYTF. The CDR3 DNA reads TGTGCCAGCAGTTTAGCAGGGGGAGGCTACACCTTC.

This chain uses TRBV6-5 with TRBJ2-3; D perhaps matches TRBD2 (6 bases). CDR1 is MNHEY, CDR2 SVGAGI, per germline. V lost 2 bases and J 4 bases, leaving 10 bases between the germline ends. The CDR3 runs 14 residues. The chain's CDR3 is CASSYGGTADTQYF. The CDR3 region has the DNA TGTGCCAGCAGTTACGGCGGGACCGCAGATACGCAGTATTTT.

Ten or more counts support this clonotype. The V and J genes are TRBV9 and TRBJ2-1; 14 bases agree with TRBD2. The V segment lost 2 bases and the J segment 3 bases; nucleotides outside the gene matches: 13. CDR3 length: 20 residues. Germline assignment: CDR1 SGDLS and CDR2 YYNGEE. In DNA form, the CDR3 reads TGTGCCAGCAGCGTCCGAACCGGGACTAGCGGGAGTTCATTCTACAATGAGCAGTTCTTC. Residues: CASSVRTGTSGSSFYNEQFF.

This clonotype was found a few times. V usage is TRBV7-9 and J usage is TRBJ1-4; D is perhaps TRBD1 (6 bases). The CDR3 runs 15 residues. Germline V CDR1 and CDR2: SEHNR, FQNEAQ (reference sequence). The ends were cut back, 1 base at V and 8 bases at J, with 14 bases in the middle. The CDR3 DNA reads as TGTGCCAGCAGCTTAGATCCAGGGGTACGCGAAAAACTGTTTTTT. Translated, it gives CASSLDPGVREKLFF.

The V call is TRBV7-6, the J call TRBJ2-5; D possibly corresponds to TRBD2 (6 bases). Germline V gene sequence: CDR1 SGHVS, CDR2 FNYEAQ. Trimming stripped 5 bases from V and 4 bases from J, with 20 bases between. The CDR3 contains 16 residues. DNA of the CDR3: TGTGCCAGCAGCCAGACTTCGGGACTCGTGTCAGAGACCCAGTACTTC. Its translation is CASSQTSGLVSETQYF.

This clonotype has a handful of counts. V gene TRBV24-1 combines with J gene TRBJ2-3; 10 bases align to TRBD2. J gave up 2 bases and V 6 bases, and 7 bases lay outside the gene matches. This CDR3 spans 16 amino acids. CDR1 and CDR2 from the germline V gene are KGHDR and SFDVKD. The DNA of the CDR3 is TGTGCCACCAGTACGGTTACTAGCGGGGTCACAGATACGCAGTATTTT. Translation: CATSTVTSGVTDTQYF.

V and J are TRBV5-1 and TRBJ2-1; 8 bases are shared with TRBD2. V dropped 4 bases and J dropped 2; count of bases not matched to a gene: 5. Germline V lookup: CDR1 SGHRS, CDR2 YFSETQ. The CDR3 runs to 15 residues. Written as DNA, the CDR3 is TGCGCCAGCAGCGGGCGTAGCGGGACCTACAATGAGCAGTTCTTC. This codes for CASSGRSGTYNEQFF.

The table lists this clonotype with a few counts. The chain recombines TRBV6-1 with TRBJ2-4; 8 nucleotides match TRBD2. CDR3 length: 17 amino acids. V lost 10 bases, J lost 0 bases, and 14 bases stayed unmatched. Germline CDR1 MNHNS, CDR2 SASEGT. CDR3 sequence: CATGGLAGAIAKNIQYF. The CDR3 DNA is TGTGCCACCGGTGGGCTAGCGGGTGCCATAGCCAAAAACATTCAGTACTTC.

This clonotype was observed at least ten times. V usage is TRBV12-3 or TRBV12-4 and J usage is TRBJ1-2; unclear D gene. The CDR3 has 15 residues. Trimming took 5 bases from V and 2 from J, leaving 15 bases between them. The CDR3 loop is CASSPDSASNYGYTF. The CDR3 DNA sequence: TGTGCCAGCAGTCCTGACTCCGCTTCAAACTATGGCTACACCTTC.